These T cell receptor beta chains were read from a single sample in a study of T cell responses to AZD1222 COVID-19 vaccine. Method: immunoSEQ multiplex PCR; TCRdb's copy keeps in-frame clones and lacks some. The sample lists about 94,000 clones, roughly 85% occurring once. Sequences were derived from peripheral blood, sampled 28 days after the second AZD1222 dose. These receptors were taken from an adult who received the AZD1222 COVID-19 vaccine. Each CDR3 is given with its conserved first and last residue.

CASSSGRIYEQYF TRBV7-9
CASSKYPGLAGEDNEQFF TRBV27
CASSQAPAVQGTQYF TRBV3-1/TRBV3-2
CASSPGPSFLTQYF TRBV7-2
CAISAADSNQPQHF TRBV10-3
CASSILSNYGYTF TRBV6-5
CASSEGSGTLTYGYTF TRBV6-1
CASSFSPKNVNTEAFF TRBV11-2
CASNRGSQPQHF TRBV2
CASSLDRGVGTDTQYF TRBV11-2
CASSELNGYGYTF TRBV25-1
CASSPGQSNYGYTF TRBV7-8
CASSNRYEQYF TRBV2
CASRPWTGNYEQYF TRBV27
CASRVDRGNQPQHF TRBV2
CASGNRNSPLHF TRBV10-1
CASSSATFLRDTGELFF TRBV28
CASSPGLVTDTQYF TRBV3-1/TRBV3-2
CASSLEPLTGNTIYF TRBV18
CSVDGLPRTQYF TRBV29-1
CASSFLSSYNEQFF TRBV28
CASSLRRGGTYEQYF TRBV4-1
CASSLSSSGRSYEQYF TRBV28
CASSEVRGAEAFF TRBV2
CASRSQSTNEKLFF TRBV19
CASSEGLAGVLGF TRBV11-2
CASSYPMGATNYREQYF TRBV6-2/TRBV6-3
CASGMGQGAYEQYF TRBV11-2
CASSPRGRTSGNTIYF TRBV9
CASSPNARQPQHF TRBV4-3
CASSQIRTGPTSTDTQYF TRBV18
CASSLVTEETQYF TRBV7-2
CASSLKTGFGTGANVLTF TRBV7-2
CASSLELAGAGELFF TRBV5-1
CASSYSSGSFSYEQYF TRBV6-6
CASGGMYNEQFF TRBV18
CASSLGGGMNTEAFF TRBV5-1
CASGDSLYSPLHF TRBV27
CASSHLGRDRARQPQHF TRBV23-1
CASSFEGGPQYF TRBV7-3
CASSLEMTSGGTDTQYF TRBV5-1
CASSPHEKLFF TRBV25-1
CASSPGQTDTQYF TRBV6-5
CASSPQGKETQYF TRBV18
CASSFGNSPLHF TRBV12-3/TRBV12-4
CASSLGGLAGTDTQYF TRBV5-1
CASSLLGTGAATNSPLHF TRBV7-3
CASSYAATRLTQYF TRBV6-2/TRBV6-3
CAISESRAANTGELFF TRBV10-3
CASSLDPPAGGTDTQYF TRBV5-1
CAISDRDRGRTEAFF TRBV10-3
CASRLTGESYEQYF TRBV5-1
CASSKTRSSPPGNTIYF TRBV19
CASSYSIAGAWQETQYF TRBV6-2/TRBV6-3
CSVVASSSSADTQYF TRBV29-1
CASSLLATGATIYF TRBV6-5
CASSVEGRHGTEAFF TRBV9
CASGVLNNQPQHF TRBV12-5
CASSPRDRVILSSGANVLTF TRBV18
CASSSRSLGNTEAFF TRBV4-1